The 18 T cell receptor beta chains listed next were all sequenced from one sample in a study of control samples from healthy donors and cancer patients. Clones were read by immunoSEQ multiplex PCR, and TCRdb kept only the in-frame ones, dropping some. In the table there are some 210,000 clones, around 93% of which are singletons. The sequenced sample consisted of blood. These TCRs come from a man aged 25 to 40 in good health.

The CDR3 here is CASSQEDASITDTQYF. In DNA, the CDR3 is TGCGCCAGCAGCCAAGAGGACGCATCGATCACAGATACGCAGTATTTT. The rearrangement links TRBV4-1 to TRBJ2-3, with D hard to call. Trimming left V 0 bases short and J 2 bases short, with 12 bases between. The CDR3 covers 16 residues. Germline assignment: CDR1 MGHRA and CDR2 YSYEKL.

The chain carries TRBV19 and TRBJ2-3; 8 nucleotides agree with TRBD2. CDR1 is LNHDA and CDR2 is SQIVND in the germline V gene (reference sequence). Trimming took 6 bases from V and 4 from J; bases not matched to a gene: 12. The length of the CDR3 is 16 residues. CDR3 sequence: CASRLAGQTGADTQYF. CDR3 coding DNA: TGTGCCAGTAGGTTAGCGGGGCAAACGGGGGCAGATACGCAGTATTTT.

This sequence joins TRBV6-5 and TRBJ2-7; 7 bases are a match to TRBD1. V gave up 6 bases and J gave up 2 bases; unmatched junction bases: 7. Germline values: CDR1 MNHEY, CDR2 SVGAGI. The CDR3 contains 14 residues. The CDR3 is CASSKTGNPYEQYF. The CDR3 DNA sequence: TGTGCCAGCAGCAAGACAGGGAATCCCTACGAGCAGTACTTC.

The rearrangement links TRBV20-1 to TRBJ2-3, with TRBD1 as a possible D gene (5 bases). Trimming stripped 3 bases from V and 2 bases from J, with 15 bases between. The CDR3 is made up of 15 amino acids. In germline, CDR1 is DFQATT, CDR2 SNEGSKA (reference sequence). CDR3 sequence reads: CSASPYTGPTDTQYF. The CDR3 coding sequence is TGCAGTGCTAGTCCGTATACAGGCCCCACAGATACGCAGTATTTT.

The chain is built from TRBV10-3 and TRBJ1-5, with D maybe TRBD1 (6 bases). Germline CDR1 ENHRY, CDR2 SYGVKD. Trimming left V 3 bases short and J 7 bases short, with 19 bases between. This CDR3 is built from 16 residues. CDR3 loop: CAISDRGGQVKQPQHF. The CDR3 nucleotides read TGTGCCATCAGTGATAGGGGGGGGCAGGTAAAACAGCCCCAGCATTTT.

V usage is TRBV2 and J usage is TRBJ2-1; D tentatively reads TRBD1 or TRBD2 (5 bases each). The germline V gene has CDR1 SNHLY and CDR2 FYNNEI. This CDR3 is built from 15 residues. The V end was cut by 3 bases, the J end by 5 bases, with 14 bases between. CDR3 in amino acids: CASSDGANWDNEQFF. In nucleotides, the CDR3 is TGTGCCAGCAGTGACGGGGCGAATTGGGACAATGAGCAGTTCTTC.

The chain recombines TRBV2 with TRBJ2-7, with 10 positions matching TRBD2. Germline trimming cut 0 bases from V and 6 bases from J; bases unmatched to any gene: 8. This CDR3 contains 16 residues. Per germline, CDR1 SNHLY and CDR2 FYNNEI. The CDR3: CASSEAQLAGISEQYF. CDR3 coding DNA: TGTGCCAGCAGTGAAGCTCAACTAGCGGGGATTTCCGAGCAGTACTTC.

This clone was seen only once. This rearrangement joins TRBV19 to TRBJ2-6; D may be TRBD2 (5 bases). This CDR3 is 15 amino acids long. From germline, CDR1 is LNHDA and CDR2 SQIVND (reference sequence). Trimming took 1 base from V and 4 from J, leaving 8 bases between them. As DNA, the CDR3 is TGTGCCAGTAGTATAGGAGGGCCGGGGGCCAACGTCCTGACTTTC. Its translation is CASSIGGPGANVLTF.

This clone was seen a handful of times. This chain's CDR3 is CASSRFKGRNYGYTF. DNA of the CDR3: TGTGCCAGTAGTCGGTTCAAGGGACGGAACTATGGCTACACCTTC. The V gene is TRBV19, the J gene TRBJ1-2; maybe TRBD1 (5 bases). Trimming cost V 5 bases and J 2 bases, with 15 bases left between them. The CDR3 consists of 15 residues. Germline assignment: CDR1 LNHDA and CDR2 SQIVND (reference sequence).

This clone was counted once. This rearrangement joins TRBV11-2 to TRBJ2-1; D is unclear. This CDR3 region has 15 residues. CDR1 SGHAT and CDR2 FQNNGV come from the germline V gene. The ends were cut back, 1 base at V and 3 bases at J, with 10 bases in the middle. The CDR3 DNA reads as TGTGCCAGCAGCTTAGTCAGGAGCGACTACAATGAGCAGTTCTTC. Amino acids: CASSLVRSDYNEQFF.

Worth noting for this clone: Other DNA sequences in the same sample also yield this CDR3. The CDR3 reads CASSRDSTDTQYF. The DNA of the CDR3 is TGTGCCAGCAGCCGGGACAGCACAGATACGCAGTATTTT. The chain joins TRBV5-4 to TRBJ2-3; D possibly uses TRBD1 or TRBD2 (5 bases each). Trimming shortened V by 4 bases and J by 0 bases, and 6 bases separated the two germline ends. The CDR3 is made up of 13 amino acids. Germline values: CDR1 SGHNT, CDR2 YYREEE (reference sequence).

This rearrangement joins TRBV3-1 (or the pseudogene TRBV3-2) to TRBJ1-2; D gene unclear. The germline gives CDR1 LGHDT, CDR2 YNNKEL (reference sequence). This CDR3 comprises 15 residues. The germline V and J ends were trimmed by 0 bases and 3 bases, with 11 bases remaining between them. The CDR3 here is CASSQESEQYYGYTF. The CDR3 nucleotides read TGTGCCAGCAGCCAAGAATCAGAACAGTACTATGGCTACACCTTC.

The chain is built from TRBV9 and TRBJ1-2; TRBD1 matches at 9 bases. J was trimmed by 8 bases and V by 1 base; bases with no gene match: 12. Germline V gene data show CDR1 as SGDLS and CDR2 as YYNGEE. The CDR3 is made up of 16 amino acids. CDR3 residues: CASSVSSRDRVRGYTF. CDR3 nucleotides: TGTGCCAGCAGCGTATCTAGTAGGGACAGGGTAAGGGGCTACACCTTC.

This clone was recorded only once. The chain employs TRBV2 and TRBJ2-7; no definite D call. The V gene lost 8 bases and the J gene lost 6 bases, with 14 bases spanning the gap. This CDR3 is 12 amino acids long. Germline CDR1 SNHLY, CDR2 FYNNEI. The CDR3 protein is CASLYLTPEQYF. In DNA, the CDR3 is TGTGCCAGCCTCTATCTGACTCCCGAGCAGTACTTC.

J is TRBJ1-6 and V is TRBV30; D is ambiguous. Germline assignment: CDR1 GTSNPN and CDR2 SVGIG (reference sequence). V was pared by 0 bases and J by 7 bases, with 1 base between. The CDR3 totals 11 residues. The CDR3 protein is CAWSVNSPLHF. Here the CDR3 DNA reads TGTGCCTGGAGTGTGAATTCACCCCTCCACTTT.

The rearrangement links TRBV14 to TRBJ1-3, with D perhaps matching TRBD1 (6 bases). CDR1 and CDR2 from the germline V gene are SGHDN and FVKESK. The CDR3 is 12 residues long. The V and J ends lost 4 bases and 10 bases respectively, with 11 bases between them. The CDR3 DNA is TGTGCCAGCAGCCGCGGACAGTGGACCATATATTTT. Its translation: CASSRGQWTIYF.

V gene TRBV10-3 combines with J gene TRBJ1-2; D may be TRBD1 (6 bases). V lost 0 bases and J 7 bases, leaving 15 bases between the germline ends. This CDR3 region has 15 residues. Germline V gene data show CDR1 as ENHRY and CDR2 as SYGVKD. DNA for the CDR3: TGTGCCATCAGTGAGTCAACCCCGGGGGCTATTGGCTACACCTTC. Translation gives CAISESTPGAIGYTF.

This clone was seen only once. The V and J genes are TRBV6-5 and TRBJ2-1, with D perhaps TRBD2 (6 bases). V lost 0 bases, J lost 7 bases, and 13 bases lay in between. The CDR3 has 15 residues. Germline lookup yields CDR1 MNHEY and CDR2 SVGAGI. For the CDR3, the DNA is TGTGCCAGCAGTTACTCGGCGGGGCACTCAAATGAGCAGTTCTTC. This gives the protein CASSYSAGHSNEQFF.